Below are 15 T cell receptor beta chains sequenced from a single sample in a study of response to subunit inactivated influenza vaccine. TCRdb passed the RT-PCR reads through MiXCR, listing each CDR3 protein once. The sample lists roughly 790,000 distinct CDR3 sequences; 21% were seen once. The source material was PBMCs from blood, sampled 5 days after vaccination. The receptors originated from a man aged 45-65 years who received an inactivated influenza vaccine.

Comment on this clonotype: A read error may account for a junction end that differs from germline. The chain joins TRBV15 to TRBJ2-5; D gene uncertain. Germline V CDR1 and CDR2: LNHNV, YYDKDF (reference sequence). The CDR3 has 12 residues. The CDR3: CATSSRLGSFLF. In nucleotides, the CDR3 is TGTGCCACCAGCAGTCGTCTCGGCAGTTTCTTGTTC.

The CDR3 here is CASSPLELAGGNNEQFF. The CDR3 DNA follows: TGTGCCAGCAGTCCCCTAGAACTAGCGGGAGGAAACAATGAGCAGTTCTTC. This chain connects TRBV28 to TRBJ2-1, with TRBD2 matching 12 bases. The V and J ends lost 5 bases and 5 bases, in that order; junction bases with no gene match: 10. Looked up from germline, CDR1 is MDHEN and CDR2 is SYDVKM. The CDR3 contains 17 residues.

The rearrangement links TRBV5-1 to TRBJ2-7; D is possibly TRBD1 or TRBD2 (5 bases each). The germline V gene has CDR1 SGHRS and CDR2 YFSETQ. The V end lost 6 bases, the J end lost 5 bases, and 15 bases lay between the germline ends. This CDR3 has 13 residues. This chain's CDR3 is CASNDYGAHEQYF. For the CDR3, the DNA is TGCGCCAGCAATGACTACGGGGCCCACGAGCAGTACTTC.

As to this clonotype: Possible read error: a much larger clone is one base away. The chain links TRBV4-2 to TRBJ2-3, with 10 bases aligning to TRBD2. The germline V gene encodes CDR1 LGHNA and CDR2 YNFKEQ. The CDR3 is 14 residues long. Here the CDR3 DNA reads TGTGCCTGCAGCCAAGATCTAGCGGGGGAGACGCAGTATTTT. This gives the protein CACSQDLAGETQYF.

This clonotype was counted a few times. CDR3 DNA: TGCAGTGCTAGGGGAGGAATTAGCACAGATACGCAGTATTTT. It translates to CSARGGISTDTQYF. V and J are TRBV20-1 and TRBJ2-3; D possibly corresponds to TRBD2 (6 bases). The germline V and J ends were trimmed by 3 bases and 0 bases, with 10 bases remaining between them. In germline, CDR1 is DFQATT, CDR2 SNEGSKA (reference sequence). The CDR3 is 14 amino acids.

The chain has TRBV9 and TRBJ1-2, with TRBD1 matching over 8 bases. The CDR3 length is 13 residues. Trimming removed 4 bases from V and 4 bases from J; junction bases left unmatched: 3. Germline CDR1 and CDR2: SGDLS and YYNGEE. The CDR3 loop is CASSPDRAYGYTF. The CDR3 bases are TGTGCCAGCAGCCCGGACAGGGCCTATGGCTACACCTTC.

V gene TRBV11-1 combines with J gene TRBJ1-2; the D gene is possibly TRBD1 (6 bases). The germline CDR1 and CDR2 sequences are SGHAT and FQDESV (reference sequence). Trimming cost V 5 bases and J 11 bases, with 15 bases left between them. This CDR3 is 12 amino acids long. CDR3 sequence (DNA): TGTGCCAGCAGCCCGACTGGACAGAGATACACCTTC. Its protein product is CASSPTGQRYTF.

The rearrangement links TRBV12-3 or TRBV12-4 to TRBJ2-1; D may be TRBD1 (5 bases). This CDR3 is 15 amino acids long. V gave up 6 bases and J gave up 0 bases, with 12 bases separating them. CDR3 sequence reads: CASRDTGSSYNEQFF. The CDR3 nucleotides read TGTGCCAGCAGGGACACAGGTAGCTCCTACAATGAGCAGTTCTTC.

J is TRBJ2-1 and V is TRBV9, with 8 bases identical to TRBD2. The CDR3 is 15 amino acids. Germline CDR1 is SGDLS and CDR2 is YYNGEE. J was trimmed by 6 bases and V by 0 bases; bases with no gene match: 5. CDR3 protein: CASSVGGRFVNEQFF. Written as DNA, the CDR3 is TGTGCCAGCAGCGTAGGCGGGAGGTTTGTCAATGAGCAGTTCTTC.

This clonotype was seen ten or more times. CDR3 nucleotide sequence: TGCAGTGCTAGATCCGGGGCGGGGTTTGAGACCCAGTACTTC. It is translated as CSARSGAGFETQYF. The chain is built from TRBV20-1 and TRBJ2-5; D is possibly TRBD2 (6 bases). The CDR3 extends over 14 amino acids. Germline CDR1 DFQATT, CDR2 SNEGSKA (reference sequence). V dropped 2 bases and J dropped 5 bases, with 15 bases sitting between them.

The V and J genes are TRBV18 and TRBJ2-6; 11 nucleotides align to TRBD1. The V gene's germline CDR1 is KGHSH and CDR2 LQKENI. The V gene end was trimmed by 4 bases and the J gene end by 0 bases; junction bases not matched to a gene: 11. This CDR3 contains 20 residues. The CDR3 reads CASSRRRTGGDSSGANVLTF. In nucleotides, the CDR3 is TGTGCCAGCTCACGCCGGAGGACAGGGGGCGATTCCTCTGGGGCCAACGTCCTGACTTTC. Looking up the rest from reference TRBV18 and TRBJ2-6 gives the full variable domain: NAGVMQNPRHLVRRRGQEARLRCSPMKGHSHVYWYRQLPEEGLKFMVYLQKENIIDESGMPKERFSAEFPKEGPSILRIQQVVRGDSAAYFCASSRRRTGGDSSGANVLTFGAGSRLTVL.

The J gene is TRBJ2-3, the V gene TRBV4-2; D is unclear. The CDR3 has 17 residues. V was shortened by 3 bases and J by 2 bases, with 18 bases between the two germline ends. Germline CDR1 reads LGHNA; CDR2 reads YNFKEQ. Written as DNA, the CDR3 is TGTGCCAGCAGCCAGAACGACTTGACCTTCGACACAGATACGCAGTATTTT. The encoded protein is CASSQNDLTFDTDTQYF.

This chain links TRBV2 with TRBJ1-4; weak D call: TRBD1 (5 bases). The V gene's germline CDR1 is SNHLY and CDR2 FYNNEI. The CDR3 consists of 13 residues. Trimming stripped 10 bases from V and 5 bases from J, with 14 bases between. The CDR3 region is CATNWDRNEKLFF. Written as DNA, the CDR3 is TGTGCCACAAACTGGGACCGAAATGAAAAACTGTTTTTT.

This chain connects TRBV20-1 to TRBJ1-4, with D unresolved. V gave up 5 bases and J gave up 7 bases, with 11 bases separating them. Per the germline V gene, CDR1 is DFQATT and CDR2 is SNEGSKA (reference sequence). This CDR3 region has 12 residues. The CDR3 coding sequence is TGCAGTGCTCATGGGTTCAGTGAAAAACTGTTTTTT. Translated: CSAHGFSEKLFF.

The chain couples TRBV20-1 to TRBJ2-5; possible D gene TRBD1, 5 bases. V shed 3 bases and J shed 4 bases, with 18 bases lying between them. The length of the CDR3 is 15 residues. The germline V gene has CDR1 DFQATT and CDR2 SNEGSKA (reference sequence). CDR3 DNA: TGCAGTGCTAGTCAGCAGGGCGGAGTAGGAGAGACCCAGTACTTC. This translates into CSASQQGGVGETQYF.